The sequence of this TCR beta chain was determined in a study of beta chain features in type 1 diabetes. Overall study findings and caveats: Shortening of TCRB CDR3s, moderate but significant, appeared in all four CD4+ subsets of Type 1 diabetes patients. Any PCR bias toward short templates would affect both groups alike.

This CDR3 is 15 amino acids long. Unmatched junction bases numbered 8, after V lost 5 bases and J lost 6 bases. Germline CDR1 reads SGHTA; CDR2 reads FQGNSA. Investigators reverse transcribed all isolated RNA, so they sequenced expressed TCRB transcripts. Generated by immunoSEQ multiplex PCR, the TCRdb table keeps only in-frame clones and is missing some. The sample includes more than 300,000 clones, roughly 13% of them seen just once. The table lists this clone with a few counts. What it binds is not known. The chain employs TRBV7-2 and TRBJ2-1, with 9 bases identical to TRBD2. The clonotype was recovered from a woman aged 18 to 35 with type 1 diabetes. The sequencing sample was made of naive CD4+ T cells from blood. CDR3 residues: CASSVTGTSINEQFF. The CDR3 coding sequence is TGTGCCAGCAGCGTCACCGGGACTAGCATCAATGAGCAGTTCTTC.